The source of this T cell receptor beta chain is a study of OX40 agonist ivuxolimab in advanced cancers. Data came from immunoSEQ multiplex PCR; TCRdb stores just in-frame clones and leaves some out. This table has some 70,000 clones, 80% appearing once. This clone was found a few times. Its specificity is unknown. Findings and limits, study-wide: At 0.1 to 3.0 mg/kg and by week 6, clonal expansion occurred in CD4+ and CD8+ blood T cells.

The CDR3 has 13 amino acids. Germline assignment: CDR1 MNHEY and CDR2 SVGAGI. J gave up 8 bases and V 4 bases, and 6 bases lay outside the gene matches. Sequencing was performed on CD4+ or CD8+ T cells sorted from blood, taken in a trial of the OX40 agonist ivuxolimab. The sequence came from an adult with an advanced solid tumor such as melanoma, head and neck, liver or kidney cancer. This chain connects TRBV6-5 to TRBJ1-2, with 8 bases identical to TRBD1. The CDR3 loop is CASSLDRTGGYTF. CDR3 sequence (DNA): TGTGCCAGCAGTTTGGACAGGACAGGGGGCTACACCTTC.